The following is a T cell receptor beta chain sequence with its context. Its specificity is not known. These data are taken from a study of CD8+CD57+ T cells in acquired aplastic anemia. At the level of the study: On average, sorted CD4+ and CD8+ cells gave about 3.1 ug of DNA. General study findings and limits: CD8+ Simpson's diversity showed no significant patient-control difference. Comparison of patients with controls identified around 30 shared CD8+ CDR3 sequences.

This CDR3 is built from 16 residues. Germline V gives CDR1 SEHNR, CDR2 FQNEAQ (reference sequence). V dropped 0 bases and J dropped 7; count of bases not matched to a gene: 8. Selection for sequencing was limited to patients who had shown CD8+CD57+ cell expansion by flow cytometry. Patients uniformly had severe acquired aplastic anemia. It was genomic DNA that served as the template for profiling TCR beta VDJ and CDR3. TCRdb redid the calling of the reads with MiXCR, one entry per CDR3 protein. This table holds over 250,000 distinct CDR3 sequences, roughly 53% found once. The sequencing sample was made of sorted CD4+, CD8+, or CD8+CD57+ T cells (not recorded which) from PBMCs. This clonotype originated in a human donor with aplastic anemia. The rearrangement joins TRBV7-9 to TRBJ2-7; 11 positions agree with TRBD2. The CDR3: CASSLAASGGPSEQYF. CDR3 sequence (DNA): TGTGCCAGCAGCTTAGCGGCTAGCGGGGGGCCTTCGGAGCAGTACTTC. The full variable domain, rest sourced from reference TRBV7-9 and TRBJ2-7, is DTGVSQNPRHKITKRGQNVTFRCDPISEHNRLYWYRQTLGQGPEFLTYFQNEAQLEKSRLLSDRFSAERPKGSFSTLEIQRTEQGDSAMYLCASSLAASGGPSEQYFGPGTRLTVT.